This TCR beta chain was observed in a study of CD8 T cells in ankylosing spondylitis. Overall study results and limits: Reports say disease-linked clones showed up significantly more in matched ankylosing spondylitis synovial fluid. In ankylosing spondylitis blood, a motif of eight highly homologous TCR beta variants appeared characteristic.

Quantitative barcoded 5'-RACE was used to prepare TCR beta libraries. One entry per CDR3 protein results from TCRdb running MiXCR on the 5' RACE reads. This table has hundreds of thousands of distinct CDR3 sequences, roughly 15% appearing once. This clonotype was counted between two and nine times. Antigen: not known. This CDR3 spans 15 amino acids. The germline gives CDR1 SEHNR, CDR2 FQNEAQ (reference sequence). V lost 5 bases to trimming and J lost 0 bases, with 8 bases between them. The clonotype originates from a male donor with ankylosing spondylitis. The V gene is TRBV7-9, the J gene TRBJ2-6, with unresolved D. The sample was blood, either unsorted or a sorted T cell fraction (not recorded which). The CDR3 spells CASSTQNSGANVLTF. CDR3 DNA sequence: TGTGCCAGCAGCACCCAGAACTCTGGGGCCAACGTCCTGACTTTC. Full variable domain (outside the CDR3, taken from reference TRBV7-9 and TRBJ2-6): DTGVSQNPRHKITKRGQNVTFRCDPISEHNRLYWYRQTLGQGPEFLTYFQNEAQLEKSRLLSDRFSAERPKGSFSTLEIQRTEQGDSAMYLCASSTQNSGANVLTFGAGSRLTVL.